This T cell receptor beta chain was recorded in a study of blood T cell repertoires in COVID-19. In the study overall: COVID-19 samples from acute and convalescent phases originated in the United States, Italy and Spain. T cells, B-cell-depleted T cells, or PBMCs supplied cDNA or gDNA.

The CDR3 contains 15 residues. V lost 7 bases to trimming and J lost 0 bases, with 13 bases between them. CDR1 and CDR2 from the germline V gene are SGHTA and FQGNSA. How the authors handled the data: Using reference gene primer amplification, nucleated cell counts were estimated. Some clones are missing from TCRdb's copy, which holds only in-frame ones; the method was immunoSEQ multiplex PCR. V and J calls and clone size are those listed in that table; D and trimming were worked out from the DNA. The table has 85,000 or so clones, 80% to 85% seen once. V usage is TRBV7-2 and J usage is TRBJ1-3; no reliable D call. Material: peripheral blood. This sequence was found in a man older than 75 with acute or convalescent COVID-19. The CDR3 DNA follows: TGTGCCAGCACTCTCAGACACTCCTCTGGAAACACCATATATTTT. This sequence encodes CASTLRHSSGNTIYF.